This T cell receptor beta chain stems from a study of blood T cell repertoires in COVID-19. Losses at the gene ends were 3 bases for V and 3 bases for J; bases not matched to a gene: 5. CDR3 length equals 14 residues. Germline V gene sequence: CDR1 SGHAT, CDR2 FQNNGV. Libraries were prepared by immunoSEQ multiplex PCR; TCRdb keeps only in-frame clonotypes and omits some of them. The sample contains about 280,000 clones, approximately 85% of which appear only once. This clone has only one observation. Sequenced sample: peripheral blood. The TCR sequence derives from a woman aged 65 to 85 with acute or convalescent COVID-19. This chain joins TRBV11-2 and TRBJ2-7, with TRBD1 matching 7 bases. The CDR3 bases are TGTGCCAGCAGCTTGGGGACAGACAACTACGAGCAGTACTTC. Translating it yields CASSLGTDNYEQYF.